The 18 T cell receptor beta chains in this list originate from one sample, sequenced in a study of beta chain features in type 1 diabetes. Findings and caveats of the study: In every one of the four CD4+ subsets, TCRB CDR3s were moderately but significantly shorter in Type 1 diabetes patients.

Expressed TCRB transcripts were sequenced after all isolated RNA was converted to cDNA. Method: immunoSEQ multiplex PCR; TCRdb's copy keeps in-frame clones and lacks some. Among about 340,000 clones, around an eighth were seen once, and the ten largest hold roughly 0.015%. The antigens of these receptors remain unknown. Sequenced material: naive CD4+ T cells from blood. All receptors derive from a woman younger than 35 with type 1 diabetes.

The rearrangement uses TRBV27 and TRBJ2-7; TRBD1 might be the D (5 bases). The CDR3 length is 15 residues. Germline-derived CDR1 and CDR2 are MNHEY and SMNVEV (reference sequence). Trimming stripped 0 bases from V and 4 bases from J, with 13 bases between. The CDR3 region has the DNA TGTGCCAGCAGTTTATCGGGCCAGGGTAGATACGAGCAGTACTTC. Translating gives CASSLSGQGRYEQYF.

The chain combines TRBV19 with TRBJ2-3, with 11 positions matching TRBD2. This CDR3 region has 17 residues. Germline V gene lookup returns CDR1 LNHDA and CDR2 SQIVND (reference sequence). The V segment lost 5 bases and the J segment 0 bases; nucleotides outside the gene matches: 7. This CDR3 is CASSRGLAAFSTDTQYF. The CDR3 DNA reads TGTGCCAGTAGTCGGGGACTAGCGGCCTTTAGCACAGATACGCAGTATTTT.

V and J are TRBV10-2 and TRBJ1-5, with 10 nucleotides matching TRBD1. CDR3 length: 15 amino acids. With V trimmed by 4 bases and J by 2 bases, 2 bases remained unmatched. CDR1 is WSHSY and CDR2 is SAAADI in the germline V gene. This CDR3 is CASSVGTGGNQPQHF. CDR3 nucleotide sequence: TGCGCCAGCAGTGTGGGGACAGGGGGCAATCAGCCCCAGCATTTT.

The chain uses TRBV11-2 and TRBJ2-3; D call uncertain. This CDR3 has 13 residues. Germline V gene sequence: CDR1 SGHAT, CDR2 FQNNGV. The V and J ends lost 4 bases and 3 bases respectively, with 8 bases between them. The CDR3 coding sequence is TGTGCCAGCAGCTCCCTAAGTACAGATACGCAGTATTTT. Its protein is CASSSLSTDTQYF.

The chain couples TRBV29-1 to TRBJ2-5, with a tentative D call TRBD1 (6 bases). V dropped 4 bases and J dropped 2 bases, with 20 bases sitting between them. The CDR3 is 16 residues long. CDR1 is SQVTM and CDR2 is ANQGSEA in the germline V gene. The CDR3 DNA reads TGCAGCGTTGTACAGGGTCGGGCGGCAACTCAAGAGACCCAGTACTTC. This codes for CSVVQGRAATQETQYF.

The chain has TRBV11-2 and TRBJ2-3; TRBD2 matches at 7 bases. Germline V CDR1 and CDR2: SGHAT, FQNNGV. The V segment lost 2 bases and the J segment 4 bases; nucleotides outside the gene matches: 3. This CDR3 has 14 amino acids. DNA of the CDR3: TGTGCCAGCAGCTTACGCGGGAGTGCAGATACGCAGTATTTT. Residues: CASSLRGSADTQYF.

This clone was seen more than once but under ten times. The chain uses TRBV7-2 and TRBJ1-2; perhaps TRBD1 as D (6 bases). Germline CDR1 and CDR2: SGHTA and FQGNSA. This CDR3 is built from 12 residues. Trimming pared 3 bases from V and 12 bases from J, leaving 14 bases between. The CDR3 is CASSLRGFFDTF. The CDR3 nucleotides read TGTGCCAGCAGCTTGAGGGGGTTCTTCGACACCTTC. Drawing the rest from reference TRBV7-2 and TRBJ1-2, the complete variable domain is GAGVSQSPSNKVTEKGKDVELRCDPISGHTALYWYRQSLGQGLEFLIYFQGNSAPDKSGLPSDRFSAERTGGSVSTLTIQRTQQEDSAVYLCASSLRGFFDTFGSGTRLTVV.

The CDR3 nucleotides read TGCGCCAGCAGCCTCCGGACAGGGGGCGAGGGCTCCTCTGGAAACACCATATATTTT. This encodes CASSLRTGGEGSSGNTIYF. The rearrangement links TRBV4-1 to TRBJ1-3, with 11 bases lining up with TRBD1. This CDR3 spans 19 amino acids. CDR1 is MGHRA, CDR2 YSYEKL, per germline. Unmatched junction bases numbered 11, after V lost 4 bases and J lost 0 bases.

Note on this clone: Additional DNA sequences in this sample encode the identical CDR3. The chain is built from TRBV18 and TRBJ1-2, with 9 bases lining up with TRBD1. This CDR3 has 14 residues. The trim removed 6 bases at V and 3 bases at J, leaving 5 bases unmatched. Per germline, CDR1 KGHSH and CDR2 LQKENI. CDR3 amino acids: CASSPGQGYYGYTF. CDR3 nucleotides: TGTGCCAGCTCGCCGGGACAGGGATACTATGGCTACACCTTC.

The V and J genes are TRBV30 and TRBJ2-7; 15 bases align to TRBD2. Germline loops: CDR1 GTSNPN, CDR2 SVGIG (reference sequence). V gave up 1 base and J gave up 2 bases; unmatched junction bases: 6. The CDR3 consists of 17 residues. CDR3 loop: CAWSAGWTSGRAYEQYV. CDR3 nucleotide sequence: TGTGCCTGGAGTGCCGGATGGACTAGCGGGAGGGCCTACGAGCAGTACGTC.

This chain joins TRBV7-9 and TRBJ2-3, with a possible D match to TRBD1 (5 bases). V lost 6 bases, J lost 1 base, and 17 bases lay in between. Germline-derived CDR1 and CDR2 are SEHNR and FQNEAQ (reference sequence). This CDR3 region has 16 residues. CDR3 sequence reads: CASSSLGRSGTDTQYF. Here the CDR3 DNA reads TGTGCCAGCAGTTCCTTGGGGCGAAGCGGCACAGATACGCAGTATTTT.

The chain is built from TRBV28 and TRBJ2-4; 7 positions agree with TRBD1. This CDR3 region has 18 residues. Unmatched junction bases numbered 17, after V lost 7 bases and J lost 2 bases. Germline values: CDR1 MDHEN, CDR2 SYDVKM. The CDR3 nucleotides are TGTGCCAGCATCCCCCCACCCTCAGGGGGAAAGTCCAAAAACATTCAGTACTTC. This translates into CASIPPPSGGKSKNIQYF.

This clone was observed a handful of times. The V call is TRBV7-9, the J call TRBJ2-7, with a possible D match to TRBD1 (6 bases). The CDR3 is 13 residues long. Germline V lookup: CDR1 SEHNR, CDR2 FQNEAQ (reference sequence). V lost 8 bases to trimming and J lost 2 bases, with 13 bases between them. CDR3 amino acids: CASAIQGPYEQYV. The CDR3 bases are TGTGCCAGCGCGATACAGGGCCCCTACGAGCAGTACGTC.

In its sample, this clone was seen a few times. The V gene is TRBV20-1, the J gene TRBJ2-1; a weak D match, TRBD1 (6 bases). Germline assignment: CDR1 DFQATT and CDR2 SNEGSKA (reference sequence). This CDR3 has 10 residues. The chain's CDR3 is CVGAAPEQFF. In DNA form, the CDR3 reads TGCGTGGGGGCAGCTCCTGAGCAGTTCTTC.

In this sample, this clone turned up a few times. J is TRBJ2-7 and V is TRBV7-3; 9 bases align to TRBD2. CDR1 and CDR2 (germline): SGHTA, FQGTGA. This CDR3 is 16 amino acids long. Trimming removed 1 base from V and 5 bases from J; junction bases left unmatched: 9. CDR3 DNA: TGTGCCAGCAGCTTAAGAGGTAGGACTAGCGTCGACGAGCAGTACTTC. Its protein product is CASSLRGRTSVDEQYF.

V usage is TRBV7-9 and J usage is TRBJ1-2, with TRBD1 as a possible D gene (5 bases). There are 15 residues in the CDR3. CDR1 and CDR2 (germline): SEHNR, FQNEAQ (reference sequence). Trimming cost V 6 bases and J 0 bases, with 14 bases left between them. The CDR3 nucleotides read TGTGCCAGCAGTCCAACCCGGGACTCTAACTATGGCTACACCTTC. It translates to CASSPTRDSNYGYTF.

The rearrangement links TRBV5-1 to TRBJ2-3; TRBD2 is a possible D gene (7 bases). The CDR3 contains 18 residues. The V end lost 0 bases, the J end lost 3 bases, and 20 bases lay between the germline ends. From germline, CDR1 is SGHRS and CDR2 YFSETQ. CDR3 DNA: TGCGCCAGCAGCTTGGCCGACTATTCGGGGGGCTGGACAGATACGCAGTATTTT. It specifies CASSLADYSGGWTDTQYF.

The chain joins TRBV15 to TRBJ2-7, with 7 bases fitting TRBD2. The CDR3 has 16 residues. CDR1 and CDR2 from the germline V gene are LNHNV and YYDKDF (reference sequence). The V segment lost 0 bases and the J segment 2 bases; nucleotides outside the gene matches: 7. The CDR3 spells CATSRDRWEGPYEQYF. The CDR3 DNA sequence: TGTGCCACCAGCAGAGATAGGTGGGAGGGTCCCTACGAGCAGTACTTC.